This T cell receptor (beta chain) was captured in a study of T cell repertoires in cytomegalovirus infection. On the study more broadly: Public signatures in TCR beta pointed to CMV infection and matching HLA type. The study, taken as a whole, reports: CMV carriers with the relevant HLA were identified by cumulative public TCR beta family frequency. HLA-C-restricted CMV-specific TCR beta clonotypes prevailed in the ex vivo response.

The CDR3 sequence is 12 residues long. V dropped 6 bases and J dropped 6; count of bases not matched to a gene: 3. Using its own MiXCR run on the reads, TCRdb lists one record per CDR3 protein. Among fewer than 550,000 distinct CDR3 sequences, about 25% were seen once, and the ten largest hold over 10%. Notes on this clonotype: Its specificity is not known.

The genes are TRBV12-3 or TRBV12-4 and TRBJ2-7; TRBD1 agrees at 9 bases. This TCR was sampled from a human donor in good health (CMV status not recorded). Some clones in this sample may be carry-over from other donors' samples. Sequenced material: PBMCs. The CDR3 here is CASRGQGVEQYF. The CDR3 coding sequence is TGTGCCAGCAGGGGACAGGGAGTCGAGCAGTACTTC.